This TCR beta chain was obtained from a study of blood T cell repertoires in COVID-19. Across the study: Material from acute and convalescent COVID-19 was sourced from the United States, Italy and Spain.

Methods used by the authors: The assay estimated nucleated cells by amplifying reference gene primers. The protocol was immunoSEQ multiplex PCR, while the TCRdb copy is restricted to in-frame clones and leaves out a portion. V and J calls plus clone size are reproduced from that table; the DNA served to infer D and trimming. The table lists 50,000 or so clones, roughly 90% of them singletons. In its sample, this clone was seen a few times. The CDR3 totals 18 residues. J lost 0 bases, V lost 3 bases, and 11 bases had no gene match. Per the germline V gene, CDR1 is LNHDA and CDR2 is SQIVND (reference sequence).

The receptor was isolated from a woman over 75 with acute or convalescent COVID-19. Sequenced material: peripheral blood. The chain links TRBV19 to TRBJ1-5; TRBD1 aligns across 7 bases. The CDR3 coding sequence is TGTGCCAGTAGTATCTCGGCAGGGGGAAGGGATAGCAATCAGCCCCAGCATTTT. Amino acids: CASSISAGGRDSNQPQHF.